Listed below are T cell receptor beta chains from one sample, sequenced in a study of blood T cells in healthy people across ages. TCRdb independently ran MiXCR on the 5' RACE reads; one entry per CDR3 protein. The table includes about 1.8 million distinct CDR3 sequences, around half detected once. The sequencing input was blood. All receptors derive from a woman between 35 and 50 years old in good health. The CDR3 runs from the conserved cysteine through the conserved F or W.

v_gene,len,CDR3aa
TRBV9,15,CASSPEPNAGNTIYF
TRBV4-2,16,CASSQFSGGDQETQYF
TRBV6-5,13,CASSYSRLTPAFF
TRBV6-5,15,CASSRTGALGATQYF
TRBV12-3/TRBV12-4,14,CASSLQGRSYEQYF
TRBV9,15,CASSVEDQGTGELFF
TRBV20-1,16,CSASDPRPGGDYGYTF
TRBV6-5,16,CASSYVGRDRAYEQYF
TRBV10-3,12,CAISGVQETQYF
TRBV6-5,13,CASSTQGKKTQYF
TRBV4-3,15,CASSQEGRVTDVQFF
TRBV24-1,17,CATGASGGPGKYSEQYF
TRBV7-2,18,CASSLYSFTRGGSNEQFF
TRBV7-2,12,CASSRSQGGYTF
TRBV6-1,15,CASSEFFAQIGEAFF
TRBV20-1,15,CSARLTGIAKNIQYF
TRBV11-3,15,CASSLPGTGCTEQFF